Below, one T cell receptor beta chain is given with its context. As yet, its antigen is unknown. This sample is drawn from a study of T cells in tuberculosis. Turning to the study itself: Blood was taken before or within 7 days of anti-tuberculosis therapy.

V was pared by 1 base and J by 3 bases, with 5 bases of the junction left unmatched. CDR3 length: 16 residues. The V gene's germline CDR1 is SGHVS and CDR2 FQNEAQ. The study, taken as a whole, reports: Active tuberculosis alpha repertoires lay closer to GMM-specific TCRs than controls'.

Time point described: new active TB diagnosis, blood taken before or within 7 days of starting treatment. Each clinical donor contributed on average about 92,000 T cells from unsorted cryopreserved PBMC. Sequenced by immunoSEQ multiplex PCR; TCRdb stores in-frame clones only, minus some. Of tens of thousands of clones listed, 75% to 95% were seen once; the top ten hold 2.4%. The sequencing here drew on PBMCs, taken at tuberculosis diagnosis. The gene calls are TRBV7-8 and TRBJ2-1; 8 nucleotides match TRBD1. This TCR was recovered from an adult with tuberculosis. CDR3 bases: TGTGCCAGCAGCTTAGAAACGGACAGGGTCTACAATGAGCAGTTCTTC. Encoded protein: CASSLETDRVYNEQFF.